This entry features one T cell receptor (beta chain) sequence. The CDR3 runs to 17 residues. CDR1 DFQATT and CDR2 SNEGSKA come from the germline V gene (reference sequence). The junction had 12 bases not matched to a gene; V was cut back by 0 bases and J by 5 bases. These data come from a study of CD8 T cells in Susac syndrome. TCR beta sequencing was performed on blood CD8+ and CD4+ T cells. The multiple sclerosis controls, all treatment-naive patients, had relapsing-remitting disease that was stable or active. Random hexamers were used to reverse transcribe an amount of roughly 0.5 to 1 ug RNA. The TCR beta CDR3 was amplified by immunoSEQ multiplex PCR across 54 Vbeta, 13 Jbeta. TCRdb independently ran MiXCR on the immunoSEQ multiplex PCR reads; one entry per CDR3 protein. The sample carries roughly 330,000 distinct CDR3 sequences, roughly nine tenths recorded once.

This TCR derives from a human donor with multiple sclerosis. The chain employs TRBV20-1 and TRBJ2-5, with TRBD2 identical over 10 bases. Sequencing was done on a sample of CD4+ T cells from PBMCs. As DNA, the CDR3 is TGCAGTGCTAGAGATTTTCCGCTAGCGGGAGTCGCGGAGACCCAGTACTTC. This gives the protein CSARDFPLAGVAETQYF.